This paragraph reports one TCR beta chain. In this sample, this clone turned up a few times. The target of this receptor is not known. Qualities for individual bases were not recorded, and no much larger clone is one base off. The collaborating institutions used their own protocols to collect whole blood in K2EDTA tubes. For TCRbeta analysis, collaborators shipped samples in one of three forms: frozen whole blood, isolated PBMCs, or DNA extracted from either of those sample types. The record originates from a study of blood T cell repertoires in COVID-19 (dated by TCRdb to about 2020). Broadly, across the study: Collaborator samples came from the United States, Italy and Spain and covered acute and convalescent phases of COVID-19. The material from the prospective study consisted of cDNA or gDNA derived from T cells, B-cell-depleted T cells, or PBMCs. Subjects who had been exposed to COVID-19, were actively infected with it, or had recovered from it provided the deeply sampled blood TCRbeta repertoires that made up the dataset. The repertoires were released in a freely available public database meant as a resource for research on the immune response to SARS-CoV-2. The samples were drawn from the first 160 participants of the ongoing ImmuneRACE study and from about 1,200 subjects provided by 6 global collaborators. Where available, HLA class I and class II types were taken from metadata supplied by the sample provider and were not determined by assay-based typing. Sample metadata almost always included a de-identified subject ID, COVID-19 status, age in years and sex.

TCRbeta CDR3 regions were amplified from genomic DNA by means of the immunoSEQ Assay, a bias-controlled multiplex PCR. On the authors' methods: Nucleated cell counts per sample were estimated from amplification of reference gene primers within the assay. Sequence reads were collapsed and filtered to measure the absolute abundance of every unique TCRbeta CDR3 rearrangement. For each sample, productive Simpson clonality was calculated by taking the square root of Simpson's diversity index across productive rearrangements. This immuneACCESS table, as held by TCRdb, lists in-frame sequences with V and J called but not all clones. Of the missing ones, under half trace to an unresolved V gene in checked studies; the others have no known cause. For V, J and clone size, that table is used; D and trimming come from the DNA. This sample is represented by tens of thousands of clones; 80% to 90% of them were singletons. The ten largest clones add up to around 40% of the sample.

Points the paper makes about the study in general: How much clinical and demographic metadata was included differed by source and by participant, and the metadata was provided uncurated.

The CDR3, cysteine through phenylalanine, is 14 amino acids long. CDR3 DNA is the only sequence kept; it has 42 bases, read in frame from the first base. Based on the germline V gene (reference sequence), the CDR1 and CDR2 sequences are LGHDT and YNNKEL. Unmatched junction bases come to 6, with V trimmed by 6 bases and J by 7 bases. The clonotype originates from a human donor in a cohort sampled during active COVID-19. Material: peripheral blood. The chain employs TRBV3-1 (or the pseudogene TRBV3-2) and TRBJ2-2, with TRBD1 matching 9 junction bases. CDR3 sequence: CASSQQGAGGELFF. The DNA reads as follows: TGTGCCAGCAGTCAACAGGGGGCAGGCGGGGAGCTGTTTTTT.